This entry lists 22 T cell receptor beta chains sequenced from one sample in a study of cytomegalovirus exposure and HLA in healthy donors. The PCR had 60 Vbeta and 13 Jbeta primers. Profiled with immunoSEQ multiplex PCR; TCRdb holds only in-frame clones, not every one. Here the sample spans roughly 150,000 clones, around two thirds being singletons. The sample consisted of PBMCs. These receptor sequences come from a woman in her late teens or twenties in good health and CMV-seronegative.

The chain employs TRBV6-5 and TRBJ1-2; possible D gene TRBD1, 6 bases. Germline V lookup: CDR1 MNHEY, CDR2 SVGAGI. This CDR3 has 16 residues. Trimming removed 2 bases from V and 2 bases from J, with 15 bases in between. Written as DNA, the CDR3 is TGTGCCAGCAGTTACGGTGGGGGCAGGGACAACTATGGCTACACCTTC. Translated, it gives CASSYGGGRDNYGYTF.

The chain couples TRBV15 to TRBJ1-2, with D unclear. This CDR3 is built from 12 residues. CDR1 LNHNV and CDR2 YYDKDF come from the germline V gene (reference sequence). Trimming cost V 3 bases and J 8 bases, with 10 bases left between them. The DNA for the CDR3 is TGTGCCACCAGCAGTAGTCTCTACGGCTACACCTTC. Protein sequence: CATSSSLYGYTF.

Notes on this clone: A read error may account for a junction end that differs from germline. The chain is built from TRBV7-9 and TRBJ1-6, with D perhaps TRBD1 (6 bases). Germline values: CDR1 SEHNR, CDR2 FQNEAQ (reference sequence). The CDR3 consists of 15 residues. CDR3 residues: CSSSLAQGSVAPLHF. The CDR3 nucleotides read TGTTCCAGCAGCTTAGCACAGGGATCGGTGGCACCCCTCCACTTT.

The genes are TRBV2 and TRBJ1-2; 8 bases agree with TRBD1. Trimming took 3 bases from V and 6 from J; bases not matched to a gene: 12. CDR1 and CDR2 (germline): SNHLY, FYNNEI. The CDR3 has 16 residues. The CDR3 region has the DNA TGTGCCAGCAGTGACTGGACAGGGAGCCCTCCGCATGGCTACACCTTC. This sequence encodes CASSDWTGSPPHGYTF.

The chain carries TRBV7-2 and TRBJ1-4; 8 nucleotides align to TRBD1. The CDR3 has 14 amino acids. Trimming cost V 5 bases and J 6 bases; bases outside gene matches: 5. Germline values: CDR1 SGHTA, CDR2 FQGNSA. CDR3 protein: CASSPDRGYEKLFF. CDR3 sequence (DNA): TGTGCCAGCAGCCCAGACAGGGGTTATGAAAAACTGTTTTTT.

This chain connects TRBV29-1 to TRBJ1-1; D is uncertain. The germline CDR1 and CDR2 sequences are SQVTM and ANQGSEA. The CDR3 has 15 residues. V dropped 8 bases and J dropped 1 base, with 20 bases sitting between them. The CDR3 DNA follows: TGCAGCCACGACCGGTCCCCAACGGGGAACACTGAAGCTTTCTTT. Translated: CSHDRSPTGNTEAFF.

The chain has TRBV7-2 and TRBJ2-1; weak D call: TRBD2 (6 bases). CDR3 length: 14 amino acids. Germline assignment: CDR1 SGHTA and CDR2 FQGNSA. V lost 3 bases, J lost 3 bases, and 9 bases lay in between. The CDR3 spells CASSFPGGYNEQFF. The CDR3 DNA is TGTGCCAGCAGCTTTCCCGGGGGCTACAATGAGCAGTTCTTC.

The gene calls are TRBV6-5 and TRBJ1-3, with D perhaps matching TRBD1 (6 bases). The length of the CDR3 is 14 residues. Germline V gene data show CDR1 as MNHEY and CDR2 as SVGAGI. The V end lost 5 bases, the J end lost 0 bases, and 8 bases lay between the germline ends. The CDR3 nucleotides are TGTGCCAGCAGTCAGGGGTACTCTGGAAACACCATATATTTT. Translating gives CASSQGYSGNTIYF.

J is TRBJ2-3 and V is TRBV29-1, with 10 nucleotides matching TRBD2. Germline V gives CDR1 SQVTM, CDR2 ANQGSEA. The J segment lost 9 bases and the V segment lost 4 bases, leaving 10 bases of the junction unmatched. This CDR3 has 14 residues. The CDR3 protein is CSVGTRFSGGTQYF. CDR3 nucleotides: TGCAGCGTTGGCACGCGGTTTAGCGGGGGGACGCAGTATTTT.

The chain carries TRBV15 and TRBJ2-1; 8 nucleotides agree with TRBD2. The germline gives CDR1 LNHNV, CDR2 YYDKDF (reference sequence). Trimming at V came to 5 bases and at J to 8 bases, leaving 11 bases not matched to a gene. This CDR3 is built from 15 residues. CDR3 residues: CATSLSGGAVDEQFF. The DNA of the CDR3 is TGTGCCACCAGCCTTTCCGGGGGGGCGGTCGATGAGCAGTTCTTC.

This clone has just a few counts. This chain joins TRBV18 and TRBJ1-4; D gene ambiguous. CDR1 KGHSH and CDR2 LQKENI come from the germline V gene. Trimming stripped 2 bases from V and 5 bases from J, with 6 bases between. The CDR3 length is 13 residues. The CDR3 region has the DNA TGTGCCAGCTCACCAGGGCAGAATGAAAAACTGTTTTTT. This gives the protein CASSPGQNEKLFF.

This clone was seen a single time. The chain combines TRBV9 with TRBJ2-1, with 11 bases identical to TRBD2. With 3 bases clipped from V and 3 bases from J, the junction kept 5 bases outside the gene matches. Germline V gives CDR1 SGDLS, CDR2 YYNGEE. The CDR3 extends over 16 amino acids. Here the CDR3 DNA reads TGTGCCAGCAGCGGACTTAGCGGGAGGGGCTACAATGAGCAGTTCTTC. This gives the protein CASSGLSGRGYNEQFF.

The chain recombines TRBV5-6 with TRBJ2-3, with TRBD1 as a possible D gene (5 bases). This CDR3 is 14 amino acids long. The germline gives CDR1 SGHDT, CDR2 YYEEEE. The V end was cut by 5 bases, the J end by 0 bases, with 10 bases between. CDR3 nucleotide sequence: TGTGCCAGCAGGGACACAACTAGCACAGATACGCAGTATTTT. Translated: CASRDTTSTDTQYF.

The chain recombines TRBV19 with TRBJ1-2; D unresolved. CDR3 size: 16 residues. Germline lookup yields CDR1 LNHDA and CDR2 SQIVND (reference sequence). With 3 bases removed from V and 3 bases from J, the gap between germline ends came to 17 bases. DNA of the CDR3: TGTGCCAGTAGTATTGGTCGAGCAGGATCGTACTATGGCTACACCTTC. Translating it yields CASSIGRAGSYYGYTF.

The CDR3 bases are TGTGCCAGCATCCTGGGTCTTACAGGGGGCCATGAAAAACTGTTTTTT. Its translation: CASILGLTGGHEKLFF. The rearrangement links TRBV2 to TRBJ1-4; 9 bases are shared with TRBD1. This CDR3 is built from 16 residues. V gave up 7 bases and J gave up 6 bases; unmatched junction bases: 12. Germline CDR1 reads SNHLY; CDR2 reads FYNNEI. Combining the CDR3 with reference TRBV2 and TRBJ1-4 gives the whole variable domain EPEVTQTPSHQVTQMGQEVILRCVPISNHLYFYWYRQILGQKVEFLVSFYNNEISEKSEIFDDQFSVERPDGSNFTLKIRSTKLEDSAMYFCASILGLTGGHEKLFFGSGTQLSVL.

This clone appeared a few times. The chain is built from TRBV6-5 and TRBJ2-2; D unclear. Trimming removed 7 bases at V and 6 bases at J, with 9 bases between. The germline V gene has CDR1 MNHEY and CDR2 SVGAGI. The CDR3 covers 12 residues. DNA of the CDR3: TGTGCCAGCACCCCTGGGCCCGGGGAGCTGTTTTTT. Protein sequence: CASTPGPGELFF.

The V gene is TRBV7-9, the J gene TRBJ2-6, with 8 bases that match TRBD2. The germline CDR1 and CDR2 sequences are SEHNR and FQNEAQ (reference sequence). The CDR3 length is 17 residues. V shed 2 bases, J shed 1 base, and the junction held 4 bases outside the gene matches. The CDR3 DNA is TGTGCCAGCAGCTTAACGAGCGGGGGTTCTGGGGCCAACGTCCTGACTTTC. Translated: CASSLTSGGSGANVLTF.

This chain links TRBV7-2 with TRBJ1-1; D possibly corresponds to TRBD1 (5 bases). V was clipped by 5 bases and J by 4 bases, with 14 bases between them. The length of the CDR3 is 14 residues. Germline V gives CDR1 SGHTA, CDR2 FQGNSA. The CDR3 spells CASSRGAVSTEAFF. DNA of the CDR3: TGTGCCAGCAGCCGCGGGGCGGTTTCCACTGAAGCTTTCTTT.

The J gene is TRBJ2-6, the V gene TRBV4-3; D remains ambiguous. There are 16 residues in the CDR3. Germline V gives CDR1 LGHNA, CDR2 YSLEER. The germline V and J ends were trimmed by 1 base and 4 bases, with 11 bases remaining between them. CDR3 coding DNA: TGCGCCAGCAGCCAAGTTTTCGGTGTCGGGGCCAACGTCCTGACTTTC. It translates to CASSQVFGVGANVLTF.

The chain's CDR3 is CASTTGQGAYEQYF. CDR3 bases: TGTGCCAGCACCACGGGACAGGGAGCGTACGAGCAGTACTTC. V is TRBV28 and J is TRBJ2-7; 9 nucleotides agree with TRBD1. Looked up from germline, CDR1 is MDHEN and CDR2 is SYDVKM. The length of the CDR3 is 14 residues. The V gene end was trimmed by 7 bases and the J gene end by 4 bases; junction bases not matched to a gene: 8.

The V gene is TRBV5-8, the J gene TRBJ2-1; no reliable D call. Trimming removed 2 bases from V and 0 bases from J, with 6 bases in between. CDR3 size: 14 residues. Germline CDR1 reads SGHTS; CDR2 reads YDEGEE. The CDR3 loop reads CASSFRSSYNEQFF. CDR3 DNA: TGTGCCAGCAGCTTTAGGAGCTCCTACAATGAGCAGTTCTTC.

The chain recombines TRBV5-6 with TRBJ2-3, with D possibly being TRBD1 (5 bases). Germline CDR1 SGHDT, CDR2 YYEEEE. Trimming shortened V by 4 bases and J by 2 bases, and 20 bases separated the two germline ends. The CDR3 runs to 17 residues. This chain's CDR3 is CASSPGALRQNTDTQYF. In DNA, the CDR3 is TGTGCCAGCAGCCCTGGGGCCCTAAGACAGAACACAGATACGCAGTATTTT.